Each of the 30 T cell receptor beta chains below was sequenced from the same sample in a study of CD8 T cells in ankylosing spondylitis. Study-level findings and limits: Apparently characteristic of ankylosing spondylitis blood was a TCR beta motif (eight highly homologous variants).

TCRdb used MiXCR to reprocess the 5' RACE reads, holding one entry per CDR3 protein. The sample lists some 840,000 distinct CDR3 sequences, about 11% occurring once. Their recognized antigens are unknown. The source material was blood, either unsorted or a sorted T cell fraction (not recorded which). These receptors all come from a male donor with ankylosing spondylitis.

This clonotype was seen only a few times. V is TRBV5-1 and J is TRBJ2-1, with a possible D match to TRBD2 (6 bases). Per the germline V gene, CDR1 is SGHRS and CDR2 is YFSETQ. The germline V and J ends were trimmed by 6 bases and 6 bases, with 16 bases remaining between them. The CDR3 covers 14 residues. The CDR3 DNA sequence: TGCGCCAGCACCGACTCGCGGGGCTCCAATGAGCAGTTCTTC. This codes for CASTDSRGSNEQFF.

The gene calls are TRBV7-3 and TRBJ2-1; 7 positions match TRBD1. V dropped 3 bases and J dropped 7; count of bases not matched to a gene: 9. Germline V CDR1 and CDR2: SGHTA, FQGTGA. The CDR3 sequence is 15 residues long. CDR3 sequence: CASSLGQTALNEQFF. The CDR3 nucleotides are TGTGCCAGCAGCTTGGGACAGACGGCACTAAATGAGCAGTTCTTC.

This clonotype has a count of ten or more. This sequence joins TRBV4-2 and TRBJ1-2; 7 nucleotides line up with TRBD1. The CDR3 has 12 amino acids. V was pared by 3 bases and J by 8 bases, with 3 bases of the junction left unmatched. The V gene's germline CDR1 is LGHNA and CDR2 YNFKEQ. CDR3 protein: CASSQTGRGYTF. CDR3 in DNA: TGTGCCAGCAGCCAGACAGGGAGAGGCTACACCTTC.

Ten or more counts support this clonotype. The chain recombines TRBV7-2 with TRBJ2-1, with 9 positions matching TRBD1. Losses at the gene ends were 4 bases for V and 0 bases for J; bases not matched to a gene: 4. Germline assignment: CDR1 SGHTA and CDR2 FQGNSA. The CDR3 has 16 residues. Here the CDR3 DNA reads TGTGCCAGCAGCTCCGGGACAGGGAGCTCCTACAATGAGCAGTTCTTC. Protein product: CASSSGTGSSYNEQFF.

This clonotype was observed at least ten times. The rearrangement joins TRBV20-1 to TRBJ2-5, with 8 bases matching TRBD2. CDR3 size: 15 residues. Per the germline V gene, CDR1 is DFQATT and CDR2 is SNEGSKA (reference sequence). The V segment lost 3 bases and the J segment 2 bases; nucleotides outside the gene matches: 8. This chain's CDR3 is CSASSFSGAQETQYF. In nucleotides, the CDR3 is TGCAGTGCTAGTTCCTTTAGCGGGGCACAAGAGACCCAGTACTTC.

This clonotype was counted a few times. V usage is TRBV18 and J usage is TRBJ2-3; D not resolved. The CDR3 contains 14 residues. Per the germline V gene, CDR1 is KGHSH and CDR2 is LQKENI. V shed 3 bases and J shed 1 base, with 8 bases lying between them. CDR3 DNA sequence: TGTGCCAGCTCACCCGACACAGGCACAGATACGCAGTATTTT. It is translated as CASSPDTGTDTQYF.

The sample holds a few counts of this clonotype. V and J are TRBV12-3 or TRBV12-4 and TRBJ1-1; tentative D call: TRBD1 (5 bases). V lost 2 bases and J 7 bases, leaving 11 bases between the germline ends. The CDR3 is 13 amino acids. CDR3 region: CASSLHWGSEAFF. The CDR3 DNA is TGTGCCAGCAGTTTACATTGGGGCAGTGAAGCTTTCTTT.

V is TRBV18 and J is TRBJ1-6, with a weak D call TRBD1 (5 bases). The CDR3 has 15 amino acids. The V gene lost 3 bases and the J gene lost 10 bases, with 16 bases spanning the gap. Germline V gene data show CDR1 as KGHSH and CDR2 as LQKENI. CDR3 sequence: CASSPLGRERSPLHF. Here the CDR3 DNA reads TGTGCCAGCTCACCCCTTGGCAGGGAGAGATCACCCCTCCACTTT.

This chain links TRBV27 with TRBJ2-1; D ambiguous. The germline V and J ends were trimmed by 2 bases and 4 bases, with 6 bases remaining between them. CDR1 and CDR2 (germline): MNHEY, SMNVEV (reference sequence). The CDR3 is made up of 13 amino acids. The CDR3 region is CASSLKRYNEQFF. Written as DNA, the CDR3 is TGTGCCAGCAGTTTAAAGAGATACAATGAGCAGTTCTTC.

This clonotype showed up just a few times. The V and J genes are TRBV2 and TRBJ2-1; 9 positions match TRBD2. Germline CDR1 and CDR2: SNHLY and FYNNEI. The CDR3 extends over 13 amino acids. The V segment lost 7 bases and the J segment 3 bases; nucleotides outside the gene matches: 1. CDR3 sequence (DNA): TGTGCCAGCACTAGCGGGGTCTACAATGAGCAGTTCTTC. It encodes CASTSGVYNEQFF.

This clonotype has at least ten counts. V and J are TRBV20-1 and TRBJ2-3; unclear D gene. Looked up from germline, CDR1 is DFQATT and CDR2 is SNEGSKA (reference sequence). This CDR3 is 11 amino acids long. Trimming cost V 5 bases and J 6 bases, with 9 bases left between them. CDR3 residues: CSASWVDTQYF. Written as DNA, the CDR3 is TGCAGTGCTTCGTGGGTTGATACGCAGTATTTT.

There are many counts of this clonotype. This chain joins TRBV10-3 and TRBJ1-4; tentatively, D is TRBD1 (5 bases). Germline CDR1 is ENHRY and CDR2 is SYGVKD. The CDR3 covers 16 residues. V shed 3 bases and J shed 7 bases, with 18 bases lying between them. The chain's CDR3 is CAISDARGVGGEKLFF. DNA for the CDR3: TGTGCCATCAGTGATGCGAGGGGAGTAGGAGGTGAAAAACTGTTTTTT.

Many counts were recorded for this clonotype. The chain has TRBV29-1 and TRBJ2-5; D perhaps matches TRBD1 (5 bases). Trimming took off 4 bases at V and 5 bases at J, with 11 bases between the two ends. Germline CDR1 and CDR2: SQVTM and ANQGSEA. The length of the CDR3 is 12 residues. This CDR3 is CSVAAGMETQYF. Here the CDR3 DNA reads TGCAGCGTTGCAGCAGGGATGGAGACCCAGTACTTC.

This chain connects TRBV12-3 or TRBV12-4 to TRBJ2-7; D remains ambiguous. V shed 0 bases and J shed 3 bases, with 6 bases lying between them. The CDR3 sequence is 13 residues long. Here the CDR3 reads CASSLAPDYEQYF. As DNA, the CDR3 is TGTGCCAGCAGTTTAGCTCCAGACTACGAGCAGTACTTC.

This clonotype was detected many times. This chain links TRBV14 with TRBJ1-2; D remains ambiguous. Germline lookup yields CDR1 SGHDN and CDR2 FVKESK. V was clipped by 3 bases and J by 2 bases, with 7 bases between them. The CDR3 runs 13 residues. CDR3 protein: CASSHGRNYGYTF. Written as DNA, the CDR3 is TGTGCCAGCAGCCACGGGAGGAACTATGGCTACACCTTC.

This clonotype has more than one count but fewer than ten. The CDR3 DNA follows: TGTGCCAGCAAGGTCGGAGGAAGGGGGAGCTACACCTTC. Protein: CASKVGGRGSYTF. J is TRBJ1-2 and V is TRBV28, with a possible D match to TRBD1 (6 bases). In germline, CDR1 is MDHEN, CDR2 SYDVKM. Between the trimmed V and J ends, which lost 7 bases and 9 bases, there was a span of 18 bases. The CDR3 runs 13 residues.

The J gene is TRBJ1-2, the V gene TRBV4-3; tentative D call: TRBD1 (5 bases). Germline assignment: CDR1 LGHNA and CDR2 YSLEER. Deletions cut 4 bases from V and 2 bases from J, with 14 bases between. The CDR3 loop spans 15 amino acids. The CDR3 region is CASSRGGTHNYGYTF. CDR3 coding DNA: TGCGCCAGCAGCCGGGGCGGTACTCACAACTATGGCTACACCTTC.

This chain uses TRBV3-1 with TRBJ2-5; D remains unclear. This CDR3 is 12 amino acids long. Germline V gene sequence: CDR1 LGHDT, CDR2 YNNKEL (reference sequence). Trimming pared 2 bases from V and 5 bases from J, leaving 6 bases between. Here the CDR3 DNA reads TGTGCCAGCAGCCAATCGGTCGAGACCCAGTACTTC. This gives the protein CASSQSVETQYF.

The V call is TRBV5-1, the J call TRBJ2-7; D gene uncertain. This CDR3 region has 15 residues. The germline CDR1 and CDR2 sequences are SGHRS and YFSETQ. V was pared by 0 bases and J by 2 bases, with 12 bases between. Here the CDR3 DNA reads TGCGCCAGCAGCTTGGAGGCCGGGCCCCCCTACGAGCAGTACTTC. This sequence encodes CASSLEAGPPYEQYF.

On this clonotype: A read error is possible here, since a much larger clone lies one base away. The chain carries TRBV29-1 and TRBJ2-3; perhaps D is TRBD1 or TRBD2 (5 bases each). Germline CDR1 SQVTM, CDR2 ANQGSEA. This CDR3 region has 13 residues. CDR3 coding DNA: TGCAGCGCTCGGGGCGATTCGGCAGATTCGCAGTATTTT. It is translated as CSARGDSADSQYF.

This clonotype was seen more than once but under ten times. The rearrangement links TRBV12-3 or TRBV12-4 to TRBJ1-5; tentative D call: TRBD1 (5 bases). The CDR3 contains 14 residues. Trimming took 3 bases from V and 2 from J, leaving 8 bases between them. This CDR3 reads CASSFRGGNQPQHF. The CDR3 DNA sequence: TGTGCCAGCAGTTTTCGGGGGGGCAATCAGCCCCAGCATTTT.

This clonotype was recorded a few times. CDR3 loop: CASTPEPSAYEQYF. DNA of the CDR3: TGTGCCAGCACCCCGGAACCCTCGGCCTACGAGCAGTACTTC. The chain recombines TRBV28 with TRBJ2-7; unclear D gene. V dropped 7 bases and J dropped 2 bases, with 15 bases sitting between them. This CDR3 comprises 14 residues. Germline CDR1 is MDHEN and CDR2 is SYDVKM.

This clonotype was observed at least ten times. This chain connects TRBV4-2 to TRBJ2-2; 7 nucleotides line up with TRBD2. There are 15 residues in the CDR3. J gave up 5 bases and V 4 bases, and 7 bases lay outside the gene matches. Germline CDR1 and CDR2: LGHNA and YNFKEQ. The CDR3 region has the DNA TGTGCCAGCAGCCTGCTCCCGCGGGAGACCGGGGAGCTGTTTTTT. Encoded protein: CASSLLPRETGELFF.

The chain uses TRBV7-9 and TRBJ1-6; 7 positions match TRBD1. The CDR3 consists of 15 residues. J was trimmed by 9 bases and V by 1 base; bases with no gene match: 6. The V gene's germline CDR1 is SEHNR and CDR2 FQNEAQ (reference sequence). The CDR3 is CASSLVGGGVSPLHF. The DNA of the CDR3 is TGTGCCAGCAGCTTAGTGGGAGGGGGCGTTTCACCCCTCCACTTT.

This clonotype was seen only a few times. The CDR3 protein is CASSLLGQKLFF. As DNA, the CDR3 is TGTGCCAGCAGCTTGTTGGGACAGAAACTGTTTTTT. The chain employs TRBV5-6 and TRBJ1-4, with TRBD1 identical over 7 bases. Germline CDR1 reads SGHDT; CDR2 reads YYEEEE. The CDR3 spans 12 residues. V was clipped by 1 base and J by 11 bases; unmatched bases: 2.

In this sample, this clonotype turned up many times. This chain joins TRBV20-1 and TRBJ1-4; D gene unclear. The V gene's germline CDR1 is DFQATT and CDR2 SNEGSKA (reference sequence). V shed 6 bases and J shed 4 bases, with 12 bases lying between them. The CDR3 extends over 13 amino acids. CDR3 in amino acids: CSATGSFNEKLFF. The CDR3 nucleotides are TGCAGTGCCACCGGATCTTTTAATGAAAAACTGTTTTTT.

This clonotype occurred a few times. V and J are TRBV27 and TRBJ1-5; 7 nucleotides align to TRBD1. Looked up from germline, CDR1 is MNHEY and CDR2 is SMNVEV (reference sequence). The CDR3 has 14 amino acids. The V and J ends lost 6 bases and 5 bases, in that order; junction bases with no gene match: 7. The CDR3 region has the DNA TGTGCCAGCAGCCGACAGGGTTTTGATCAGCCCCAGCATTTT. Protein: CASSRQGFDQPQHF.

This chain uses TRBV24-1 with TRBJ2-1; no reliable D call. The CDR3 loop spans 12 amino acids. Trimming removed 4 bases at V and 6 bases at J, with 6 bases between. In germline, CDR1 is KGHDR, CDR2 SFDVKD. DNA for the CDR3: TGTGCCACCAGTGAGTGGACCAATGAGCAGTTCTTC. This codes for CATSEWTNEQFF.

This clonotype was recorded many times. V gene TRBV6-5 combines with J gene TRBJ2-7; D not resolved. CDR1 and CDR2 (germline): MNHEY, SVGAGI. This CDR3 region has 14 residues. Trimming stripped 0 bases from V and 5 bases from J, with 11 bases between. The CDR3, as DNA: TGTGCCAGCAGTTACTCGTGGGCAGGCAACGAGCAGTACTTC. Amino acid sequence: CASSYSWAGNEQYF.

This clonotype came up a few times. The V call is TRBV15, the J call TRBJ2-7, with D uncertain. The ends were cut back, 0 bases at V and 0 bases at J, with 9 bases in the middle. CDR3 length: 15 residues. The germline V gene encodes CDR1 LNHNV and CDR2 YYDKDF (reference sequence). The DNA of the CDR3 is TGTGCCACCAGCAGAGATTCTAGGAGCTCCTACGAGCAGTACTTC. It is translated as CATSRDSRSSYEQYF.